This T cell receptor beta chain was captured by sequencing in a study of blood T cell repertoires in COVID-19. The overall study: Acute and convalescent COVID-19 specimens originated in the United States, Italy and Spain. In each case, the material was cDNA or gDNA derived from T cells, B-cell-depleted T cells, or PBMCs.

Germline values: CDR1 SGHRS, CDR2 YFSETQ. Trimming took off 1 base at V and 3 bases at J, with 11 bases between the two ends. This CDR3 contains 15 residues. Authors' analysis steps: Reference gene primer amplification gave nucleated cell count estimates. TCRdb keeps only in-frame clones here, not all; method: immunoSEQ multiplex PCR. V, J and clone size derive from that table, while D and trimming were established from the DNA sequence. Here the sample spans some 74,000 clones, approximately 88% being singletons. This TCR came from a woman older than 75 with acute or convalescent COVID-19. Sequencing used peripheral blood. The V and J genes are TRBV5-1 and TRBJ2-1; D possibly corresponds to TRBD2 (5 bases). CDR3 DNA: TGCGCCAGCAGCTTGTTAGGACGGGGCTACAATGAGCAGTTCTTC. It is translated as CASSLLGRGYNEQFF.